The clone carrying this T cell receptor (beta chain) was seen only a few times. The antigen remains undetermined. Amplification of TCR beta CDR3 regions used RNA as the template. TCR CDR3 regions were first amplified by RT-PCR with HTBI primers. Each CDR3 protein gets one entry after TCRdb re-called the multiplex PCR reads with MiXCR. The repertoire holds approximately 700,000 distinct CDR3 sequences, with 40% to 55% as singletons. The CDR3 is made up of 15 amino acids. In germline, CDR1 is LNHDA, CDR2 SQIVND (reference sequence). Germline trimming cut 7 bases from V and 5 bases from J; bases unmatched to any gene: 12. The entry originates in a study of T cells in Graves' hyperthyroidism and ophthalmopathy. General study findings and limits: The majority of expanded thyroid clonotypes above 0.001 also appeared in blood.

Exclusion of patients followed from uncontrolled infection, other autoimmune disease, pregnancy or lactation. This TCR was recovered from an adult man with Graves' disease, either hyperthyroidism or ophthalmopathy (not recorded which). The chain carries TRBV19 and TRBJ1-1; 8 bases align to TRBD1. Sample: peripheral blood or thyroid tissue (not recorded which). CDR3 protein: CASKPEGQGMTEAFF. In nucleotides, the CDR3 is TGTGCCAGTAAGCCCGAAGGACAGGGAATGACTGAAGCTTTCTTT.